Following are 7 T cell receptor beta chains from one sample sequenced in a study of blood T cell repertoires in COVID-19. TCRdb's copy holds only in-frame clones and misses some; the assay was immunoSEQ multiplex PCR. The sample contains around 50,000 clones, under 95% of which appear only once. Sequences were obtained from peripheral blood. Every receptor here comes from an older man with active COVID-19.

The V and J genes are TRBV2 and TRBJ2-1, with TRBD2 identical over 10 bases. This CDR3 is 15 amino acids long. Per the germline V gene, CDR1 is SNHLY and CDR2 is FYNNEI. Trimming cost V 2 bases and J 6 bases; bases outside gene matches: 4. CDR3 amino acids: CASSEIAGGPNEQFF. The CDR3 nucleotides are TGTGCCAGCAGTGAAATAGCGGGGGGCCCCAATGAGCAGTTCTTC.

The chain employs TRBV7-6 and TRBJ1-5, with D perhaps TRBD1 (5 bases). Germline V gives CDR1 SGHVS, CDR2 FNYEAQ. V lost 1 base and J lost 1, with 11 bases in between. CDR3 size: 16 residues. CDR3 in DNA: TGTGCCAGCAGCTTAGTTGCAGGGAAGAGCAATCAGCCCCAGCATTTT. It codes for CASSLVAGKSNQPQHF. The variable domain in full, completed from reference TRBV7-6 and TRBJ1-5, reads GAGVSQSPRYKVTKRGQDVALRCDPISGHVSLYWYRQALGQGPEFLTYFNYEAQQDKSGLPNDRFSAERPEGSISTLTIQRTEQRDSAMYRCASSLVAGKSNQPQHFGDGTRLSIL.

The chain has TRBV18 and TRBJ2-5, with 7 bases identical to TRBD1. The CDR3 is 14 residues long. J gave up 5 bases and V 3 bases, and 6 bases lay outside the gene matches. Germline CDR1 KGHSH, CDR2 LQKENI. Written as DNA, the CDR3 is TGTGCCAGCTCACCCGGGACAGAGAGGGAGACCCAGTACTTC. Amino acid sequence: CASSPGTERETQYF.

The rearrangement links TRBV5-6 to TRBJ2-7; a weak D match, TRBD1 (6 bases). The length of the CDR3 is 14 residues. The ends were cut back, 2 bases at V and 0 bases at J, with 9 bases in the middle. Germline V lookup: CDR1 SGHDT, CDR2 YYEEEE. In DNA, the CDR3 is TGTGCCAGCAGCTTCGGACAGAACTCCTACGAGCAGTACTTC. It translates to CASSFGQNSYEQYF.

The count of this clone is one. V usage is TRBV30 and J usage is TRBJ2-5; 7 nucleotides match TRBD1. Trimming at V came to 2 bases and at J to 4 bases, leaving 13 bases not matched to a gene. The germline V gene has CDR1 GTSNPN and CDR2 SVGIG (reference sequence). The CDR3 covers 16 residues. The CDR3 sequence: CAWSPIGPNRGETQYF. The CDR3 DNA is TGTGCCTGGAGTCCAATCGGACCCAACAGGGGAGAGACCCAGTACTTC. Full variable domain (outside the CDR3, taken from reference TRBV30 and TRBJ2-5): SQTIHQWPATLVQPVGSPLSLECTVEGTSNPNLYWYRQAAGRGLQLLFYSVGIGQISSEVPQNLSASRPQDRQFILSSKKLLLSDSGFYLCAWSPIGPNRGETQYFGPGTRLLVL.

This clone was detected once. V and J are TRBV3-1 (or the pseudogene TRBV3-2) and TRBJ1-1; 7 bases are a match to TRBD1. Germline V gene sequence: CDR1 LGHDT, CDR2 YNNKEL (reference sequence). The junction had 19 bases not matched to a gene; V was cut back by 4 bases and J by 5 bases. The CDR3 is 18 amino acids. The CDR3 spells CASSRSGIRQGGGTEAFF. As DNA, the CDR3 is TGTGCCAGCAGCCGCTCAGGTATCCGACAGGGAGGTGGAACTGAAGCTTTCTTT.

The V and J genes are TRBV28 and TRBJ2-6; D is possibly TRBD1 (5 bases). V shed 3 bases and J shed 1 base, with 7 bases lying between them. CDR3 length: 15 residues. Germline-derived CDR1 and CDR2 are MDHEN and SYDVKM. Written as DNA, the CDR3 is TGTGCCAGCAGTTTGTCAGGGTCTGGGGCCAACGTCCTGACTTTC. This codes for CASSLSGSGANVLTF.